This entry features one T cell receptor (beta chain) sequence. Its antigen is undetermined. This sample is part of a study of tumor-infiltrating lymphocytes in primary liver carcinoma. Study overall: Men as well as women, aged 30 to 69 years, made up the patients.

A primer in the constant region served to generate TCR beta cDNA from 500 ng of total RNA. Construction of TCR beta libraries relied on three successive nested multiplex PCR rounds employing slightly modified ARM-PCR. Amplification in the first two PCR rounds was performed using TRBV1-TRBV30 forward primers and a C-beta reverse primer for around 10 cycles each. TCRdb passed the multiplex PCR reads through MiXCR, listing each CDR3 protein once. The profile covers around 330,000 distinct CDR3 sequences, with approximately 54% appearing a single time and 17% taken by the ten largest. Regarding the study as a whole: The top-250-clone fraction was significantly higher in tumors than in blood (p = 0.039). The bulk unsorted samples meant that CD4+ and CD8+ repertoires went uncompared.

Unsorted whole blood supplied the blood RNA, and germline DNA was isolated too. V lost 6 bases to trimming and J lost 3 bases; unmatched junction nucleotides: 13. This CDR3 contains 17 residues. This TCR came from a woman aged 25 to 45 with primary liver carcinoma and hepatitis B virus infection. The V and J genes are TRBV12-3 or TRBV12-4 and TRBJ2-1; TRBD2 matches 8 bases. The specimen was peripheral blood. CDR3 DNA: TGTGCCAGCAGCCCTCTGAGCACTAGCGGAGTCTACAATGAGCAGTTCTTC. It translates to CASSPLSTSGVYNEQFF.